The source of this TCR beta chain is a study of control samples from healthy donors and cancer patients. Germline-derived CDR1 and CDR2 are SGHTA and FQGNSA. The CDR3 runs 13 residues. V was shortened by 1 base and J by 3 bases, with 7 bases between the two germline ends. The assay was immunoSEQ multiplex PCR, and TCRdb's table has in-frame clones only and misses some. The sample yields 100,000 or so clones, roughly 87% seen once. The chain uses TRBV7-2 and TRBJ2-7; D not resolved. Material for sequencing was blood. The sequence was obtained from a woman in her forties or fifties in good health. CDR3 sequence reads: CASSLEPNYEQYF. In nucleotides, the CDR3 is TGTGCCAGCAGCTTAGAACCAAACTACGAGCAGTACTTC.